The source of this T cell receptor beta chain is a study of post-analysis software for immune sequencing data. About the research overall: The cohort encompassed relapsing-remitting, secondary progressive and progressive-relapsing multiple sclerosis disease courses. Findings and limits, study-wide: TRBV5-6, TRBV5-1 and TRBV20-1 belonged to a set of roughly 5 TRBV segments that were more frequent in patients than controls. People with multiple sclerosis had a significantly lower normalized Chao1 diversity than controls did.

Germline CDR1 is DFQATT and CDR2 is SNEGSKA (reference sequence). V trimming: 5 bases; J trimming: 3 bases; junction bases outside the gene matches: 5. CDR3 size: 14 residues. Built from TCR beta cDNA, the libraries had unique molecular identifiers in them. TCRdb reprocessed the PCR reads via MiXCR and lists one record per CDR3 protein. The sample holds a few hundred thousand distinct CDR3 sequences, roughly a third seen once. In the case of this clonotype: Its antigen is not known.

V usage is TRBV20-1 and J usage is TRBJ2-1; 9 bases align to TRBD2. The TCR comes from a girl between 10 and 17 years old with multiple sclerosis. Material for sequencing was blood. CDR3 DNA sequence: TGCAGTGCTGCAGGGACTAGCTTCTACAATGAGCAGTTCTTC. This translates into CSAAGTSFYNEQFF.